The clone carrying this TCR beta chain has more than one count but fewer than ten. What it recognizes is unknown. 13 Jbeta primers and 60 Vbeta primers were used for the PCR. Profiled with immunoSEQ multiplex PCR; TCRdb holds only in-frame clones, not every one. Counted here are some 120,000 clones, about 80% occurring once; the ten biggest clones make up around 0.92%. These data are taken from a study of cytomegalovirus exposure and HLA in healthy donors. CDR1 and CDR2 from the germline V gene are SEHNR and FQNEAQ (reference sequence). CDR3 size: 13 residues. V was cut by 3 bases and J by 8 bases, with 10 bases left in between. Notes on the study in general: Cytomegalovirus status was reportedly diagnosed by the classifier with high sensitivity and specificity. As a later analysis showed, a missense DCLRE1C variant was linked to trimming of TCR beta V- and J-genes. Analyzed later, association rates of TCRs varied across HLA loci, with DRB1 most and HLA-C fewest.

J is TRBJ1-4 and V is TRBV7-9, with a weak D call TRBD1 (5 bases). This clonotype originated in a human donor in good health. The sample was PBMCs. CDR3 sequence: CASSFRDSEKLFF. The CDR3 region has the DNA TGTGCCAGCAGCTTTCGAGACAGCGAAAAACTGTTTTTT.